The 23 T cell receptor beta chains presented below share a single source sample, sequenced in a study of blood T cell repertoires in COVID-19. Measured with immunoSEQ multiplex PCR; TCRdb has only the in-frame clones, and not every one. The sample consists of a few hundred thousand clones, around 88% of them appearing once. The material sequenced was PBMCs or T cells enriched from blood (not recorded which). The receptors here all came from a woman aged 25-40 years who had recovered from COVID-19.

The chain has TRBV5-4 and TRBJ2-3; D might be TRBD1 (6 bases). CDR3 length: 14 amino acids. V gave up 4 bases and J gave up 2 bases, with 11 bases separating them. Germline V gene sequence: CDR1 SGHNT, CDR2 YYREEE (reference sequence). CDR3 amino acids: CASSPGASTDTQYF. Written as DNA, the CDR3 is TGTGCCAGCAGCCCAGGGGCCTCCACAGATACGCAGTATTTT.

The V and J genes are TRBV18 and TRBJ1-1; no firm D call. This CDR3 is 16 amino acids long. Germline CDR1 reads KGHSH; CDR2 reads LQKENI. The germline V and J ends were trimmed by 2 bases and 5 bases, with 18 bases remaining between them. The CDR3: CASSPSGVRLWTEAFF. For the CDR3, the DNA is TGTGCCAGCTCACCAAGCGGGGTAAGGCTTTGGACTGAAGCTTTCTTT.

The V and J genes are TRBV28 and TRBJ2-7, with TRBD2 matching over 8 bases. CDR1 is MDHEN, CDR2 SYDVKM, per germline. V shed 3 bases and J 4 bases; nucleotides not matched to a gene: 5. The CDR3 contains 14 residues. CDR3 DNA: TGTGCCAGCAGTTTCGGCGGGAGGTTTTACGAGCAGTACTTC. Translation: CASSFGGRFYEQYF.

V usage is TRBV7-9 and J usage is TRBJ2-1, with 8 nucleotides matching TRBD2. V dropped 3 bases and J dropped 8; count of bases not matched to a gene: 12. The germline gives CDR1 SEHNR, CDR2 FQNEAQ (reference sequence). The CDR3 has 16 residues. The CDR3 DNA is TGTGCCAGCAGCTTCCACCCGGGACTAGGAGGGCATGAGCAGTTCTTC. It translates to CASSFHPGLGGHEQFF. Using reference TRBV7-9 and TRBJ2-1 for the parts outside the CDR3, the full variable domain is DTGVSQNPRHKITKRGQNVTFRCDPISEHNRLYWYRQTLGQGPEFLTYFQNEAQLEKSRLLSDRFSAERPKGSFSTLEIQRTEQGDSAMYLCASSFHPGLGGHEQFFGPGTRLTVL.

The chain joins TRBV7-8 to TRBJ1-2, with TRBD1 as a possible D gene (5 bases). CDR3 length: 17 residues. The V and J ends lost 1 base and 3 bases respectively, with 18 bases between them. Germline CDR1 is SGHVS and CDR2 is FQNEAQ. CDR3 loop: CASSLGAGGRGHYGYTF. The CDR3 nucleotides read TGTGCCAGCAGCTTAGGCGCGGGGGGTCGGGGCCACTATGGCTACACCTTC.

This clone has a handful of counts. This chain links TRBV7-2 with TRBJ1-1; D gene unclear. Between the trimmed V and J ends, which lost 7 bases and 1 base, there was a span of 4 bases. Germline lookup yields CDR1 SGHTA and CDR2 FQGNSA. The CDR3 is 11 amino acids. CDR3 in amino acids: CASTRNTEAFF. The CDR3, as DNA: TGTGCCAGCACCAGGAACACTGAAGCTTTCTTT.

V and J are TRBV25-1 and TRBJ1-1, with unresolved D. The CDR3 contains 15 residues. V was shortened by 0 bases and J by 1 base, with 9 bases between the two germline ends. CDR1 MGHDK and CDR2 SYGVNS come from the germline V gene. CDR3 protein: CASSEYTAWNTEAFF. The CDR3 DNA reads TGTGCCAGCAGTGAATACACAGCCTGGAACACTGAAGCTTTCTTT.

The rearrangement joins TRBV28 to TRBJ2-2; 7 bases agree with TRBD2. The CDR3 consists of 17 residues. The V gene's germline CDR1 is MDHEN and CDR2 SYDVKM. With V trimmed by 5 bases and J by 4 bases, 13 bases remained unmatched. CDR3 DNA: TGTGCCAGCAGTCCCCACTACCGCGGGAGAGGCACCGGGGAGCTGTTTTTT. Translated, it gives CASSPHYRGRGTGELFF. Together with reference TRBV28 and TRBJ2-2, the CDR3 gives the full variable domain: DVKVTQSSRYLVKRTGEKVFLECVQDMDHENMFWYRQDPGLGLRLIYFSYDVKMKEKGDIPEGYSVSREKKERFSLILESASTNQTSMYLCASSPHYRGRGTGELFFGEGSRLTVL.

V is TRBV27 and J is TRBJ1-2; D uncertain. V lost 3 bases, J lost 0 bases, and 8 bases lay in between. This CDR3 has 14 residues. Germline V gene lookup returns CDR1 MNHEY and CDR2 SMNVEV (reference sequence). CDR3: CASSFVGANYGYTF. DNA for the CDR3: TGTGCCAGCAGTTTTGTCGGAGCTAACTATGGCTACACCTTC.

DNA for the CDR3: TGCGCCAGCAGCCATTGGACAGGGGCCACCGGGGAGCTGTTTTTT. It encodes CASSHWTGATGELFF. The chain is built from TRBV4-3 and TRBJ2-2; 9 bases map to TRBD1. This CDR3 spans 15 amino acids. The V segment lost 3 bases and the J segment 4 bases; nucleotides outside the gene matches: 3. Per the germline V gene, CDR1 is LGHNA and CDR2 is YSLEER.

The chain is built from TRBV28 and TRBJ1-5; the D is unclear. CDR1 and CDR2 (germline): MDHEN, SYDVKM. The V end was cut by 3 bases, the J end by 3 bases, with 18 bases between. The CDR3 has 17 residues. Here the CDR3 reads CASSFLVRSNPNQPQHF. CDR3 in DNA: TGTGCCAGCAGTTTTTTAGTCAGGTCTAACCCCAATCAGCCCCAGCATTTT.

In this sample, this clone turned up a few times. CDR3 in DNA: TGTGCCAGCAGCTACAGGGTGAACACTGAAGCTTTCTTT. Its protein is CASSYRVNTEAFF. This chain uses TRBV7-8 with TRBJ1-1, with D maybe TRBD1 (6 bases). The CDR3 length is 13 residues. Germline V lookup: CDR1 SGHVS, CDR2 FQNEAQ. V was pared by 4 bases and J by 0 bases, with 6 bases between.

The chain is built from TRBV28 and TRBJ1-2, with 7 nucleotides matching TRBD1. Germline CDR1 and CDR2: MDHEN and SYDVKM. CDR3 size: 14 residues. Trimming cost V 8 bases and J 2 bases; bases outside gene matches: 8. The CDR3 is CASWDRRANYGYTF. The CDR3 DNA follows: TGTGCCAGCTGGGACAGAAGGGCGAACTATGGCTACACCTTC.

V is TRBV30 and J is TRBJ2-3, with D unclear. V gave up 0 bases and J gave up 0 bases, with 10 bases separating them. The CDR3 is 15 amino acids. Germline-derived CDR1 and CDR2 are GTSNPN and SVGIG (reference sequence). CDR3 in DNA: TGTGCCTGGAGTGTACGCGGAGAGAGCACAGATACGCAGTATTTT. It is translated as CAWSVRGESTDTQYF.

The chain has TRBV28 and TRBJ2-7; possibly TRBD2 for D (5 bases). V was pared by 7 bases and J by 2 bases, with 24 bases between. The germline V gene has CDR1 MDHEN and CDR2 SYDVKM. There are 17 residues in the CDR3. The CDR3 DNA reads TGTGCCAGCACCCCCTCGGGCGAGGAGGTCGAAGCCTACGAGCAGTACTTC. Its protein product is CASTPSGEEVEAYEQYF.

This chain connects TRBV28 to TRBJ2-6, with D possibly being TRBD2 (6 bases). The ends were cut back, 7 bases at V and 4 bases at J, with 11 bases in the middle. This CDR3 comprises 14 residues. Germline CDR1 and CDR2: MDHEN and SYDVKM. CDR3 amino acids: CASKEGSGANVLTF. In DNA form, the CDR3 reads TGTGCCAGCAAGGAGGGATCGGGGGCCAACGTCCTGACTTTC.

V and J are TRBV6-5 and TRBJ1-5; maybe TRBD1 (5 bases). CDR1 MNHEY and CDR2 SVGAGI come from the germline V gene. CDR3 length: 15 residues. The ends were cut back, 5 bases at V and 3 bases at J, with 14 bases in the middle. CDR3 sequence reads: CASSPTMTVNQPQHF. CDR3 in DNA: TGTGCCAGCAGTCCCACCATGACAGTCAATCAGCCCCAGCATTTT.

This clone was observed a single time. The chain employs TRBV29-1 and TRBJ2-1; D might be TRBD1 (5 bases). This CDR3 is 13 amino acids long. Germline lookup yields CDR1 SQVTM and CDR2 ANQGSEA. Trimming took 0 bases from V and 6 from J, leaving 9 bases between them. CDR3 loop: CSVEEVQGNEQFF. DNA of the CDR3: TGCAGCGTTGAAGAAGTGCAGGGCAATGAGCAGTTCTTC.

CDR3: CASSPQYRLAGEANEQFF. In nucleotides, the CDR3 is TGTGCCAGCTCACCTCAATATCGACTAGCGGGAGAAGCCAATGAGCAGTTCTTC. The chain is built from TRBV18 and TRBJ2-1; 12 nucleotides line up with TRBD2. CDR1 KGHSH and CDR2 LQKENI come from the germline V gene. The CDR3 is 18 residues long. Unmatched junction bases numbered 12, after V lost 3 bases and J lost 6 bases.

The chain uses TRBV5-8 and TRBJ2-7; the match to TRBD1 covers 11 bases. The CDR3 sequence is 15 residues long. The junction had 3 bases not matched to a gene; V was cut back by 4 bases and J by 0 bases. CDR1 and CDR2 from the germline V gene are SGHTS and YDEGEE. CDR3 DNA sequence: TGTGCCAGCAGCCCCGGGACAGGGGGCTCCTACGAGCAGTACTTC. This gives the protein CASSPGTGGSYEQYF.

The chain is built from TRBV24-1 and TRBJ2-7; weak D call: TRBD1 (6 bases). Germline V gene data show CDR1 as KGHDR and CDR2 as SFDVKD. Trimming shortened V by 5 bases and J by 4 bases, and 11 bases separated the two germline ends. This CDR3 is built from 13 residues. CDR3: CATSARTAYEQYF. CDR3 sequence (DNA): TGTGCCACCAGTGCCAGGACAGCTTACGAGCAGTACTTC.

The chain has TRBV7-2 and TRBJ1-2; D is perhaps TRBD1 (6 bases). V dropped 1 base and J dropped 7 bases, with 16 bases sitting between them. The CDR3 sequence is 15 residues long. From germline, CDR1 is SGHTA and CDR2 FQGNSA. CDR3 amino acids: CASSLDRDTHSGYTF. DNA of the CDR3: TGTGCCAGCAGCTTAGACCGGGACACTCATAGTGGCTACACCTTC.

The rearrangement joins TRBV29-1 to TRBJ2-7; TRBD2 matches 7 bases. J gave up 3 bases and V 5 bases, and 7 bases lay outside the gene matches. CDR1 and CDR2 (germline): SQVTM, ANQGSEA. The CDR3 consists of 13 residues. The CDR3 loop reads CSVRGGIGYEQYF. DNA for the CDR3: TGCAGCGTTCGGGGAGGGATTGGCTACGAGCAGTACTTC.